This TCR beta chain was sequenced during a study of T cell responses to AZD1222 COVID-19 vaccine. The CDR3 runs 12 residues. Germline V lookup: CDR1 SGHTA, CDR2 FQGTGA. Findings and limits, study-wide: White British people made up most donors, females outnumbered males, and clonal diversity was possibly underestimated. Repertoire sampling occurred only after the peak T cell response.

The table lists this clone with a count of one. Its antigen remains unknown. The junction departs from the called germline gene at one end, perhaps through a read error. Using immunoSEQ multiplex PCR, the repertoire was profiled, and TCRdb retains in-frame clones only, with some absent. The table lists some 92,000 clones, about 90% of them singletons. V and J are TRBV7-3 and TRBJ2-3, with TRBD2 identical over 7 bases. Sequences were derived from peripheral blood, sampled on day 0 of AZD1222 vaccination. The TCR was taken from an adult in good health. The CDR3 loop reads CASSLRFVGLFF. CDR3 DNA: TGTGCCAGCAGCTTACGCTTTGTGGGACTATTTTTT.